This TCR beta chain was retrieved from a study of regulatory T cells in long-lasting Graves disease. In the study overall: Antithyroid drugs had been given to newly diagnosed Graves' patients for under 3 months.

Arm-PCR of CDR3 regions and iRepertoire HTBI primers were the basis on which TCR beta libraries were built. TCRdb recomputed calls from the multiplex PCR reads with MiXCR, one row per CDR3 protein. The data contain 550,000 to 650,000 distinct CDR3 sequences, approximately 16% of them singletons. Trimming took off 4 bases at V and 11 bases at J, with 12 bases between the two ends. The germline V gene encodes CDR1 SGDLS and CDR2 YYNGEE. The CDR3 covers 11 residues. Specified time point: newly diagnosed GD, antithyroid drugs for less than 3 months. Making the TCR library involved RNA that had been extracted from PBMCs. The sample also formed part of further work on T cells in Graves' hyperthyroidism and ophthalmopathy. That paper states: No progression to ophthalmopathy during 18 months of follow-up defined stable disease.

The V gene is TRBV9, the J gene TRBJ1-1; D might be TRBD1 (5 bases). This receptor was obtained from a man between 18 and 35 years old with Graves disease. The material sequenced was peripheral blood mononuclear cells (PBMCs), taken at new diagnosis, from a patient treated with antithyroid drugs. The CDR3 sequence is CASSPPGGAFF. In DNA, the CDR3 is TGTGCCAGCAGCCCCCCCGGGGGGGCTTTCTTT. The full variable domain, its missing parts supplied by reference TRBV9 and TRBJ1-1, is DSGVTQTPKHLITATGQRVTLRCSPRSGDLSVYWYQQSLDQGLQFLIQYYNGEERAKGNILERFSAQQFPDLHSELNLSSLELGDSALYFCASSPPGGAFFGQGTRLTVV.